This is a list of T cell receptor beta chains from one sample in a study of immune cell composition in non-small cell lung cancer. Using immunoSEQ multiplex PCR, the repertoire was profiled, and TCRdb retains in-frame clones only, with some absent. The sample comprises roughly 7,000 clones, 70% of which are singletons, and less than 4.5% rests with the top ten. The sequenced material came from lung tumor tissue. These receptors originate from a human donor with non-small cell lung cancer. CDR3s include the opening cysteine and the closing phenylalanine or tryptophan. The order of the fields is J gene, clone size, V gene, D gene, CDR3 DNA, CDR3 protein. The D gene is left open where the match is weak. Only part of the rows carry a size: once, few, many, or a class if the clone is expanded.

TRBJ1-5 NA TRBV4-2 NA TGTGCCAGCAGCCAAGATGGGCGTAGCAATCAGCCCCAGCATTTT CASSQDGRSNQPQHF
TRBJ2-3 few TRBV6-1 NA TGTGCCAGCAGTATAAAGACTACCAGCACAGATACGCAGTATTTT CASSIKTTSTDTQYF
TRBJ2-7 NA TRBV18 NA TGTGCCAGCTCACCACCAGATAGCAAACGCGAGCAGTACTTC CASSPPDSKREQYF
TRBJ2-3 NA TRBV5-4 NA TGTGCCAGCAGCTTGCGGCGGGGGCGGGACACGGGAGATACGCAGTATTTT CASSLRRGRDTGDTQYF
TRBJ2-7 NA TRBV30 NA TGTGCCTGGAGCGACGCTCCAGGGACTGGAGACTACGAGCAGTACTTC CAWSDAPGTGDYEQYF
TRBJ1-5 NA TRBV5-6 NA TGTGCCAGCAGCCCCCAGGGAGGAGAGCCCCAGCATTTT CASSPQGGEPQHF
TRBJ2-5 few TRBV9 NA TGTGCCAGCAGCACACGGTGGACATGGCAAGAGACCCAGTACTTC CASSTRWTWQETQYF
TRBJ1-1 NA TRBV11-2 TRBD1 TGTGCCAGCAGCTTCACAGGGGGGGCTGAAGCTTTCTTT CASSFTGGAEAFF
TRBJ1-5 once TRBV6-1 NA TGTGCCAGCAGTGAAGGGGGGGGGAGCGGGCAGCCCCAGCATTTT CASSEGGGSGQPQHF
TRBJ2-3 NA TRBV9 NA TGTGCTAGCAGCTGGACAGCCGGCACAGATACGCAGTATTTT CASSWTAGTDTQYF
TRBJ1-4 NA TRBV19 TRBD1 TGTGCCAGTAGATTAACAGGGGGCGGTTCGGCAACTAATGAAAAACTGTTTTTT CASRLTGGGSATNEKLFF
TRBJ2-2 NA TRBV6-1 TRBD1 TGTGCCAGCACAAGACAGGGGAACACCGGGGAGCTGTTTTTT CASTRQGNTGELFF
TRBJ1-5 NA TRBV19 NA TGTGCCAGTACCAAATACAGGGATTTGAATCAGCCCCAGCATTTT CASTKYRDLNQPQHF
TRBJ2-4 NA TRBV29-1 NA TGCAGCGTCGGCCAGGGTGGGGACAAAAACATTCAGTACTTC CSVGQGGDKNIQYF
TRBJ1-4 once TRBV6-1 TRBD1 TGTGCCAGCAGTGAAAACAGGGGGTTGTATCGAAAACTGTTTTTT CASSENRGLYRKLFF
TRBJ2-5 NA TRBV29-1 TRBD2 TGCAGCGTCCGAGGACCCCAACTAGCGGGAGGGGGGGAGACCCAGTACTTC CSVRGPQLAGGGETQYF
TRBJ2-3 NA TRBV27 NA TGTGCCAGCAGTTCTATCACGGCGGGGTTCTCTAGCACAGATACGCAGTATTTT CASSSITAGFSSTDTQYF
TRBJ2-2 NA TRBV6-5 NA TGTGCCAGCAGTTTTTCCAGGAGGGGCGGGGAGCTGTTTTTT CASSFSRRGGELFF
TRBJ1-2 few TRBV5-5 TRBD1 TGTGCCAGCAGCCTACTTAGGACAGGGGACTATGGCTACACCTTC CASSLLRTGDYGYTF
TRBJ2-7 once TRBV7-6 NA TGTGCCAGCAGCTTAGGGGGAAGACTAGGAAGCTCCTACGAGCAGTACTTC CASSLGGRLGSSYEQYF
TRBJ2-7 NA TRBV6-1 NA TGTGCCAGCAGCCCAGGGCGTCTCTACGAGCAGTACTTC CASSPGRLYEQYF
TRBJ2-1 NA TRBV18 TRBD2 TGTGCCAGCTCACCCTTGACTAGCGGGGGGGCCGGGGAGCAGTTCTTC CASSPLTSGGAGEQFF
TRBJ1-1 NA TRBV30 NA TGTGCCTGGAGTAGGGGGGGTTTAAACACTGAAGCTTTCTTT CAWSRGGLNTEAFF
TRBJ1-2 NA TRBV10-3 NA TGTGCCATCAGTGAGTCCAGGGGCGACTCACATGGCTACACCTTC CAISESRGDSHGYTF
TRBJ2-2 NA TRBV27 NA TGTGCCAGCAAGAACAGCGGCTCCGGGGAGCTGTTTTTT CASKNSGSGELFF
TRBJ2-1 NA TRBV5-4 TRBD1 TGTGCCAGCAGCGCCGGACAGGGGCGCAATGAGCAGTTCTTC CASSAGQGRNEQFF
TRBJ2-1 few TRBV30 NA TGTGCCTGGAGGGGCTATTATCATGAGCAGTTCTTC CAWRGYYHEQFF
TRBJ2-5 NA TRBV5-1 TRBD1 TGCGCCAGCAGCAAACACAGGGGGGAAGAGACCCAGTACTTC CASSKHRGEETQYF
TRBJ2-3 few TRBV27 TRBD2 TGTGCCAGCCGACTAGCGGGCACAGATACGCAGTATTTT CASRLAGTDTQYF
TRBJ2-5 NA TRBV15 NA TGTGCCACCAGCAGAGGACAGGAACAAGAGACCCAGTACTTC CATSRGQEQETQYF
TRBJ2-7 NA TRBV5-1 TRBD1 TGCGCCAGCGGCGTAGGGACAGGGGGTGACGAGCAGTACTTC CASGVGTGGDEQYF
TRBJ1-5 NA TRBV19 NA TGTGCCAGTAAGACCCGGGCGGGCGATAGAAGCAATCAGCCCCAGCATTTT CASKTRAGDRSNQPQHF
TRBJ1-2 once TRBV19 NA TGTGCCAGTAGCTTCACGGGGGGGGCCGGAAACTATGGCTACACCTTC CASSFTGGAGNYGYTF
TRBJ2-7 NA TRBV5-1 TRBD2 TGCGCCAGCAGCTCACACTACTTCGGGACTAGCGGCTCCTACGAGCAGTACTTC CASSSHYFGTSGSYEQYF
TRBJ1-4 NA TRBV7-2 NA TGTGCCAGCAGCGCCGCAGGGTTAACTAATGAAAAACTGTTTTTT CASSAAGLTNEKLFF
TRBJ1-1 NA TRBV5-1 NA TGCGCCAGCAGCTTGATTCCGGGATTCGACGCTGAAGCTTTCTTT CASSLIPGFDAEAFF
TRBJ2-5 NA TRBV27 NA TGTGCCAGCAGTTTAAGACACCGAGAGACCCAGTACTTC CASSLRHRETQYF
TRBJ1-5 few TRBV11-2 NA TGTGCCAGCCAGGACCCGGAGAGGGTCGATCAGCCCCAGCATTTT CASQDPERVDQPQHF
TRBJ1-5 NA TRBV5-6 NA TGTGCCAGCAGCTTCGCCGGGTTCCCCAATCAGCCCCAGCATTTT CASSFAGFPNQPQHF
TRBJ1-2 NA TRBV10-3 NA TGTGCCATCAGTGAAGCGGCGACAATCAAAGGCTACACCTTC CAISEAATIKGYTF
TRBJ2-5 NA TRBV7-7 TRBD2 TGTGCTAGCAGCCCGGGATTAGGTAGCGGGGGTCAAGAGACCCAGTACTTC CASSPGLGSGGQETQYF
TRBJ1-5 NA TRBV2 TRBD1 TGTGCCAGCAGTGAAGCGCAAGGGGGCGTGGGTCAGCCCCAGCATTTT CASSEAQGGVGQPQHF
TRBJ2-7 NA TRBV19 TRBD1 TGTGCCAGTAGTTCCCGGGACAGATTCTACGAGCAGTACTTC CASSSRDRFYEQYF
TRBJ2-5 NA TRBV5-1 TRBD2 TGCGCCAGCAGCTTTAGCGGGGGGGAAGAGACCCAGTACTTC CASSFSGGEETQYF
TRBJ1-3 NA TRBV7-8 NA TGTGCCAGCAGCTATCGACAGGGAAACACCATATATTTT CASSYRQGNTIYF
TRBJ2-1 NA TRBV19 NA TGTGCCAGTAGTCTCGGGGGAGCCTACAATGAGCAGTTCTTC CASSLGGAYNEQFF
TRBJ1-2 NA TRBV6-1 NA TGTGCCAGCAGTGAATTGCAGAGGGACTATGGCTACACCTTC CASSELQRDYGYTF
TRBJ2-5 NA TRBV7-6 TRBD1 TGTGCCAGCAGCTTAGAGGACAGGGGGCGAGAGCAGTACTTC CASSLEDRGREQYF
TRBJ2-7 NA TRBV5-1 TRBD1 TGCGCCAGCAGCCTAGGGACAGGGGGCCGGTACGAGCAGTACTTC CASSLGTGGRYEQYF
TRBJ2-5 NA TRBV9 TRBD2 TGTGCCAGCAGCGTAGAAGGGACTAGCGGGGTATTAAGGGAGACCCAGTACTTC CASSVEGTSGVLRETQYF
TRBJ1-3 NA TRBV7-9 NA TGTGCCAGCAGCTTAGGTGCAGGGAACGGAAACACCATATATTTT CASSLGAGNGNTIYF
TRBJ2-6 NA TRBV5-6 TRBD1 TGTGCCAGCAGCCCGCGGGGACAGGGGGTGATCTCTGGGGCCAACGTCCTGACTTTC CASSPRGQGVISGANVLTF
TRBJ1-4 few TRBV5-1 TRBD1 TGCGCCAGGAGACAGGGCTCGAATGAAAAACTGTTTTTT CARRQGSNEKLFF